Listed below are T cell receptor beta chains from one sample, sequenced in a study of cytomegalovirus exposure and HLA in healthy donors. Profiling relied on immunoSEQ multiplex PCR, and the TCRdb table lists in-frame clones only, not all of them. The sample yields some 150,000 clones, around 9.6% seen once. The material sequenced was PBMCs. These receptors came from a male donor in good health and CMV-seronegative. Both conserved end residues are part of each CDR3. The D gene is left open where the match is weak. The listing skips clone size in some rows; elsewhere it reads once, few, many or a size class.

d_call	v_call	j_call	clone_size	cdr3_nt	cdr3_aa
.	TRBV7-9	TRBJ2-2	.	TGTGCCAGCAGCTTAGCGGGCCCGAACACCGGGGAGCTGTTTTTT	CASSLAGPNTGELFF
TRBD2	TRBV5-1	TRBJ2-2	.	TGCGCCAGCAGCTTGGAGCTAGCGGGTACCGGGGAGCTGTTTTTT	CASSLELAGTGELFF
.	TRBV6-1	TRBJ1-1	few	TGTGCCAGCAGTGACGGCAGGGAAGTCACTGAAGCTTTCTTT	CASSDGREVTEAFF
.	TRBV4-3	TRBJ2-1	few	TGCGCCAGCAGCCCAGGACTACAAGTCAACAATGAGCAGTTCTTC	CASSPGLQVNNEQFF
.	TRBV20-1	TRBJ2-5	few	TGCAGTGCTCATTTGGAGACCCAGTACTTC	CSAHLETQYF
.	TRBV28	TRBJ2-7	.	TGTGCCAGCAGTTTGGCGGCAGGGACCTACGAGCAGTACTTC	CASSLAAGTYEQYF
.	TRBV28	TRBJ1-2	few	TGTGCCAGCAGTTTAAACAGGGTGGATGGCTACACCTTC	CASSLNRVDGYTF
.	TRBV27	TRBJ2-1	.	TGTGCCAGCAGTCCTGAGGAGGGCTCCTACAATGAGCAGTTCTTC	CASSPEEGSYNEQFF
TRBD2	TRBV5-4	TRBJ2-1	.	TGTGCCAGCAGCTGGGGTAGCGGGAGAGATGGTGAGCAGTTCTTC	CASSWGSGRDGEQFF
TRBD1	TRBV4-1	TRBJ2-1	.	TGCGCCAGCAGCCAAGATGATATCCGGGACAGCTACAATGAGCAGTTCTTC	CASSQDDIRDSYNEQFF
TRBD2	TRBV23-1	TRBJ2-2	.	TGCGCCAGCAAGGGCGGCGTGCGGGGGAACGCGAACACCGGGGAGCTGTTTTTT	CASKGGVRGNANTGELFF
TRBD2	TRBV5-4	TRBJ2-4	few	TGTGCCAGCAGCTTGGACGGACTAGCGGGGGGGGCCAAAAACATTCAGTACTTC	CASSLDGLAGGAKNIQYF
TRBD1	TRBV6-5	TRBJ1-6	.	TGTGCCAGCAGTTCGGACAGGGGTGTAGGTTCACCCCTCCACTTT	CASSSDRGVGSPLHF
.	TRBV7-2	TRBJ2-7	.	TGTGCCAGCAGCTCCCAGGGCTCCTACGAGCAGTACTTC	CASSSQGSYEQYF
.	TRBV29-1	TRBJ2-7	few	TGCAGCGTCCCGGGGGAGAGCTCCTACGAGCAGTACTTC	CSVPGESSYEQYF
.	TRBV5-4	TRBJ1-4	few	TGTGCCAGCAGCTTGAGAGGGCGCGAAAAACTGTTTTTT	CASSLRGREKLFF
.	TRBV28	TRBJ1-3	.	TGTGCCAGCAGTTTACCTCCGAACACCATATATTTT	CASSLPPNTIYF
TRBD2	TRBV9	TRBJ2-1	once	TGTGCCAGCAGCGTAGGGGCTAGCGGGAGTTCCTACAATGAGCAGTTCTTC	CASSVGASGSSYNEQFF
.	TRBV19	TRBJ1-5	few	TGTGCCAGTACCCCGACAGATTACAGCAATCAGCCCCAGCATTTT	CASTPTDYSNQPQHF
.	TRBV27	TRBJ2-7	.	TGTGCCAGCAGTTCCCGGTCGCACCACTACGAGCAGTACTTC	CASSSRSHHYEQYF
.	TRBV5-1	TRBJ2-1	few	TGCGCCAGCAGTCCCGACAAGAGCTCCTACAATGAGCAGTTCTTC	CASSPDKSSYNEQFF
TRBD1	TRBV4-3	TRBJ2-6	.	TGCGCCAGCAGCCAAGCTCCGGGACAGGGATTCTCTGGGGCCAACGTCCTGACTTTC	CASSQAPGQGFSGANVLTF
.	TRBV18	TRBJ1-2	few	TGTGCCAGCTCACCACCCGGCAGGGGATCTAGCTACACCTTC	CASSPPGRGSSYTF
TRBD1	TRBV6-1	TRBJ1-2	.	TGTGCCAGCAGTGGCCGACAGGGGTTTCAGGAAGGCTACACCTTC	CASSGRQGFQEGYTF
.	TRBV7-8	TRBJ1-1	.	TGTGCCAGCAGCTTAGCCTCTAGGCCGAACACTGAAGCTTTCTTT	CASSLASRPNTEAFF
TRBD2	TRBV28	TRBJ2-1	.	TGTGCCAGCAGCGCCGAGCTGGCTAGCGGGAGTAATGAGCAGTTCTTC	CASSAELASGSNEQFF
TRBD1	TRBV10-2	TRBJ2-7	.	TGCGCCAGCAGCTGGGACAGGGAGGGCTACGAGCAGTACTTC	CASSWDREGYEQYF
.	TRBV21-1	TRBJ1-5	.	TGTGCCAGCAGCAAAGTCGTCAGGGGTCAGCCCCAGCATTTT	CASSKVVRGQPQHF
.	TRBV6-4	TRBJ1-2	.	TGTGCCAGCAGTCTCCGACCAAAATCGGGTAACTATGGCTACACCTTC	CASSLRPKSGNYGYTF
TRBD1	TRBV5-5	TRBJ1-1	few	TGTGCCAGCAGCTTGACAGGGGTTGAAACTGAAGCTTTCTTT	CASSLTGVETEAFF
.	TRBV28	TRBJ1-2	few	TGTGCCAGCTCGGACACTTTCTATGGCTACACCTTC	CASSDTFYGYTF
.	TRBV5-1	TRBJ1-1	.	TGCGCCAGCAGCTTGGAGGTCGACGGGGGAGGGAGTGGGGCTTTCTTT	CASSLEVDGGGSGAFF
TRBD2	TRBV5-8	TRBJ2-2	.	TGTGCCAGCAGCGGGCCAGCTGTACTAGCGGGGGGGCCAGACACCGGGGAGCTGTTTTTT	CASSGPAVLAGGPDTGELFF
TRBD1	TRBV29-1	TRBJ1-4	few	TGCAGCGTCGGAACAGGGGGGTTTGAAAAACTGTTTTTT	CSVGTGGFEKLFF
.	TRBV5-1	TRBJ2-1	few	TGCGCCAGCAGCACCTATCTGGGCGTAAGCTCCTACAATGAGCAGTTCTTC	CASSTYLGVSSYNEQFF
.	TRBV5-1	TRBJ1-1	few	TGCGCCAGCAGCCAAAACCCTGGGAGCACTGAAGCTTTCTTT	CASSQNPGSTEAFF
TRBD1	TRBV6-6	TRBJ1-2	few	TGTGCCAGCAGCCCTAATCCAGGGGGCAATAACTATGGCTACACCTTC	CASSPNPGGNNYGYTF
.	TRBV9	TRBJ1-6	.	TGTGCCAGCAGCGTTGGCAGGGGAGGGAATTCACCCCTACACTTT	CASSVGRGGNSPLHF
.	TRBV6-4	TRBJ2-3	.	TGTGCCAGCAGTGACGCCCCCTCTAGTTCAGATACGCAGTATTTT	CASSDAPSSSDTQYF
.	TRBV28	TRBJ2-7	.	TGTGCCAGCGGGGGAGGGGGCGAGCAGTACTTC	CASGGGGEQYF